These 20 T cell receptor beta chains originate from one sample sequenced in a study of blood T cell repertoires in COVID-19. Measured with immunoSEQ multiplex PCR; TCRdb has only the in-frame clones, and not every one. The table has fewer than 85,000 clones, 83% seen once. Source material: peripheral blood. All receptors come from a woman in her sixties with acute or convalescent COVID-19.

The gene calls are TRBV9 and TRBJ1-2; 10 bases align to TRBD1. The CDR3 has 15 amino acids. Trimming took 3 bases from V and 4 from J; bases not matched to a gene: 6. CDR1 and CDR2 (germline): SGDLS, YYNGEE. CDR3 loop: CASSGQGAQGYGYTF. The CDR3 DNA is TGTGCCAGCAGCGGACAGGGGGCGCAGGGCTATGGCTACACCTTC.

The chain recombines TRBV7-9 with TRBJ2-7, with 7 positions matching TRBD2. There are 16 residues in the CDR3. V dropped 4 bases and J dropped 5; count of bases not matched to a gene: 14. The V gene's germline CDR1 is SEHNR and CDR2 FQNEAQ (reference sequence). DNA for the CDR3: TGTGCCAGCAGCTCCCTGGGGGGGAGCCCTATAGACGAGCAGTACTTC. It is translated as CASSSLGGSPIDEQYF.

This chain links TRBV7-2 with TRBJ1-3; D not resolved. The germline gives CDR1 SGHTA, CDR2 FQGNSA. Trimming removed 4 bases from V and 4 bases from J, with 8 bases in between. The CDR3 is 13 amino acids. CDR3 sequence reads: CASSSRVGNTIYF. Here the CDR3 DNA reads TGTGCCAGCAGCTCTAGAGTGGGAAACACCATATATTTT. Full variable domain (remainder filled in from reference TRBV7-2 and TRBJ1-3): GAGVSQSPSNKVTEKGKDVELRCDPISGHTALYWYRQSLGQGLEFLIYFQGNSAPDKSGLPSDRFSAERTGGSVSTLTIQRTQQEDSAVYLCASSSRVGNTIYFGEGSWLTVV.

The CDR3: CSVETFRGRETQYF. CDR3 DNA sequence: TGCAGCGTTGAAACGTTCCGGGGGAGGGAGACCCAGTACTTC. The chain carries TRBV29-1 and TRBJ2-5; maybe TRBD2 (6 bases). The V gene's germline CDR1 is SQVTM and CDR2 ANQGSEA. CDR3 size: 14 residues. V was cut by 2 bases and J by 5 bases, with 15 bases left in between.

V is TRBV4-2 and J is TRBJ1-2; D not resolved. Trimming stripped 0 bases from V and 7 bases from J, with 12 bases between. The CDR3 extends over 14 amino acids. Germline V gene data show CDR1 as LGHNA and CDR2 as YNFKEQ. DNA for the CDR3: TGTGCCAGCAGCCAAGATCGGGGAGGGATTGGCTACACCTTC. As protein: CASSQDRGGIGYTF.

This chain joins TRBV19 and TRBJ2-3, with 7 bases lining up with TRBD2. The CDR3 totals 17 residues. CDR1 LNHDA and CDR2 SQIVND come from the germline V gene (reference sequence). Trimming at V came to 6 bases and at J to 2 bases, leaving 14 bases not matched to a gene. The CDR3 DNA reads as TGTGCCAGTAGGCGACGGTTAGCGGGCGACCCCACAGATACGCAGTATTTT. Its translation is CASRRRLAGDPTDTQYF.

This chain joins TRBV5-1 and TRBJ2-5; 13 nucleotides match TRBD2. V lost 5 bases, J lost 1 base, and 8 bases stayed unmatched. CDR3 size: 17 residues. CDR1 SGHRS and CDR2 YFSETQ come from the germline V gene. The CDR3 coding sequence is TGCGCCAGCAGTTATGGACTAGCGGGGGTCCTCCAAGAGACCCAGTACTTC. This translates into CASSYGLAGVLQETQYF.

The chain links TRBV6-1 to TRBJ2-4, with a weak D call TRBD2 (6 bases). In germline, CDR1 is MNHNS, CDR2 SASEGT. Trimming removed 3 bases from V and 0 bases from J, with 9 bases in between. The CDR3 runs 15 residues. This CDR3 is CASSDGGLAKNIQYF. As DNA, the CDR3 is TGTGCCAGCAGTGACGGGGGACTAGCCAAAAACATTCAGTACTTC.

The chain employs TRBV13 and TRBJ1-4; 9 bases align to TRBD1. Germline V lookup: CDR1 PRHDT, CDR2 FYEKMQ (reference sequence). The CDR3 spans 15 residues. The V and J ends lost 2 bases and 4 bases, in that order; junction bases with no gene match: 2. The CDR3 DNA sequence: TGTGCCAGCAGCTTAAGACAGGGGGTTAATGAAAAACTGTTTTTT. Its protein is CASSLRQGVNEKLFF.

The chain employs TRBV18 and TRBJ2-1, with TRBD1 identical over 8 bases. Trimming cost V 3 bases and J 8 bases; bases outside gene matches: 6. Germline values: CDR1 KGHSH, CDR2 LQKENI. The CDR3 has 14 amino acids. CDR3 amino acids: CASSPSGTGYEQFF. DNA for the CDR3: TGTGCCAGCTCACCCTCCGGGACAGGTTATGAGCAGTTCTTC.

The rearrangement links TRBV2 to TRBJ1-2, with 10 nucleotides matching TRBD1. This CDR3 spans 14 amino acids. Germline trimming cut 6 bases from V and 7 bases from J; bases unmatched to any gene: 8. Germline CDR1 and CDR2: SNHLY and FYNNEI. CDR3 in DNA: TGTGCCAGCAGCCCCCGGGACAGGGGACCTGGCTACACCTTC. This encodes CASSPRDRGPGYTF. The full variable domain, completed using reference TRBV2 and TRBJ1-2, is EPEVTQTPSHQVTQMGQEVILRCVPISNHLYFYWYRQILGQKVEFLVSFYNNEISEKSEIFDDQFSVERPDGSNFTLKIRSTKLEDSAMYFCASSPRDRGPGYTFGSGTRLTVV.

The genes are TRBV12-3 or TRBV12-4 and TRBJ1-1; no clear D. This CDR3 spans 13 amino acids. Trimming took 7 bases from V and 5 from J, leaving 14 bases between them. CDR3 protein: CASKRGRMTEAFF. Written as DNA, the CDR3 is TGTGCCAGCAAAAGAGGGCGGATGACTGAAGCTTTCTTT.

The CDR3: CASSGGTGRNYGYTF. The CDR3 DNA reads as TGTGCCAGCAGCGGGGGGACAGGGAGGAACTATGGCTACACCTTC. The chain recombines TRBV9 with TRBJ1-2, with TRBD1 identical over 9 bases. The CDR3 is 15 amino acids. The J segment lost 2 bases and the V segment lost 3 bases, leaving 5 bases of the junction unmatched. Germline V gene sequence: CDR1 SGDLS, CDR2 YYNGEE.

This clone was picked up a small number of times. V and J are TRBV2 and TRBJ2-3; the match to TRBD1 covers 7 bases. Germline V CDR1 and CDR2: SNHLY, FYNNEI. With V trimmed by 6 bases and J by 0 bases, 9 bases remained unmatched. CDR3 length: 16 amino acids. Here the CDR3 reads CASRKTGTVSTDTQYF. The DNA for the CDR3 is TGTGCCAGCAGGAAAACCGGGACAGTTAGCACAGATACGCAGTATTTT. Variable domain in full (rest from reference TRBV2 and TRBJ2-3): EPEVTQTPSHQVTQMGQEVILRCVPISNHLYFYWYRQILGQKVEFLVSFYNNEISEKSEIFDDQFSVERPDGSNFTLKIRSTKLEDSAMYFCASRKTGTVSTDTQYFGPGTRLTVL.

The CDR3 protein is CASSTLLAGTDTQYF. In nucleotides, the CDR3 is TGTGCCAGCAGCACATTACTAGCGGGCACAGATACGCAGTATTTT. The gene calls are TRBV7-3 and TRBJ2-3; 8 positions agree with TRBD2. Germline V lookup: CDR1 SGHTA, CDR2 FQGTGA. With 5 bases clipped from V and 1 base from J, the junction kept 5 bases outside the gene matches. There are 15 residues in the CDR3.

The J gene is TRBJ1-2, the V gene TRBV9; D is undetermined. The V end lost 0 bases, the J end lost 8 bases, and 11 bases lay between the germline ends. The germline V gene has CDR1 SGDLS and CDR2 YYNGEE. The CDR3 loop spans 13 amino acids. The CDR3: CASSVVPGGGYTF. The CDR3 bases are TGTGCCAGCAGCGTAGTGCCGGGCGGGGGCTACACCTTC.

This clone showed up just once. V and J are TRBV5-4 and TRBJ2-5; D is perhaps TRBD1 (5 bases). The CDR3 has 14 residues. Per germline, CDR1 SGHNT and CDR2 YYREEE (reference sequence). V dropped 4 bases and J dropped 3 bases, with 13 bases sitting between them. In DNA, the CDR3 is TGTGCCAGCAGCCCGAAGTCCAGGGAAGAGACCCAGTACTTC. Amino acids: CASSPKSREETQYF.

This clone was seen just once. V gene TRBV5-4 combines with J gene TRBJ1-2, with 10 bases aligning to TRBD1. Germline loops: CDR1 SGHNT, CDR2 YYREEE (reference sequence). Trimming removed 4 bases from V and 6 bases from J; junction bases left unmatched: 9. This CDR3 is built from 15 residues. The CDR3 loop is CASSPRTGGPDGYTF. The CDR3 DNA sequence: TGTGCCAGCAGCCCCCGGACAGGGGGACCCGATGGCTACACCTTC.

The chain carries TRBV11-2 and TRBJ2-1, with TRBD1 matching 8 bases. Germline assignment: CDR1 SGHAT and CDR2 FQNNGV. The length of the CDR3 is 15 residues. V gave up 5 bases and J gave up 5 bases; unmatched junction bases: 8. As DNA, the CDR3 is TGTGCCAGCAGCGCCCGGGACAGGCTTAACAATGAGCAGTTCTTC. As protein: CASSARDRLNNEQFF.

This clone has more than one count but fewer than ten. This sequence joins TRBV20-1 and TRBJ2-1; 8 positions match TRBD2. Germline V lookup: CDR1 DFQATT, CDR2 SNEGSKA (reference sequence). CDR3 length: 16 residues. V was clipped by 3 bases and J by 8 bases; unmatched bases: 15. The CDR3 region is CSASAPFGGGSYEQFF. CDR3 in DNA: TGCAGTGCTAGTGCCCCCTTTGGCGGGGGGTCCTATGAGCAGTTCTTC.